A single sample is the source of the 24 T cell receptor beta chains below, sequenced in a study of blood T cell repertoires in COVID-19. Some clones are missing from TCRdb's copy, which holds only in-frame ones; the method was immunoSEQ multiplex PCR. The table records fewer than 200,000 clones, approximately 86% of them present only once. The sequenced sample was peripheral blood. These receptors were collected from a woman aged 55-75 years who had recovered from COVID-19.

This sequence joins TRBV18 and TRBJ2-4; D is perhaps TRBD2 (5 bases). V was pared by 2 bases and J by 2 bases, with 16 bases between. The CDR3 contains 17 residues. Germline loops: CDR1 KGHSH, CDR2 LQKENI. The CDR3 protein is CASSPRAVGSSKNIQYF. The CDR3 DNA reads as TGTGCCAGCTCACCAAGAGCGGTTGGTAGCTCCAAAAACATTCAGTACTTC.

The V and J genes are TRBV5-6 and TRBJ1-6, with 7 bases identical to TRBD1. This CDR3 is built from 16 residues. J gave up 7 bases and V 4 bases, and 11 bases lay outside the gene matches. Germline lookup yields CDR1 SGHDT and CDR2 YYEEEE. The CDR3 DNA sequence: TGTGCCAGCAGCCGCATGGAGCAGGGGGAGAATTCACCCCTCCACTTT. Protein sequence: CASSRMEQGENSPLHF.

This clone was seen just once. This sequence joins TRBV3-1 (or the pseudogene TRBV3-2) and TRBJ2-1, with 9 nucleotides matching TRBD1. V was clipped by 6 bases and J by 8 bases; unmatched bases: 5. Germline V CDR1 and CDR2: LGHDT, YNNKEL (reference sequence). The CDR3 has 13 amino acids. The CDR3 bases are TGTGCCAGCAGTAGACAGGGGGGGGATGAGCAGTTCTTC. This gives the protein CASSRQGGDEQFF.

V and J are TRBV4-1 and TRBJ2-1, with 8 bases identical to TRBD2. This CDR3 is 18 amino acids long. The junction had 11 bases not matched to a gene; V was cut back by 1 base and J by 3 bases. From germline, CDR1 is MGHRA and CDR2 YSYEKL. The CDR3 here is CASSQVFRRRGDYNEQFF. DNA of the CDR3: TGCGCCAGCAGCCAAGTCTTTCGGAGGCGGGGGGACTACAATGAGCAGTTCTTC.

This clone turned up a few times. V is TRBV5-5 and J is TRBJ2-2, with a tentative D call TRBD1 (6 bases). This CDR3 region has 13 residues. Germline values: CDR1 SGHKS, CDR2 YYEKEE (reference sequence). V lost 5 bases to trimming and J lost 5 bases, with 10 bases between them. The CDR3: CASRLTGTGELFF. DNA for the CDR3: TGTGCCAGCAGACTTACAGGGACCGGGGAGCTGTTTTTT.

In its sample, this clone was seen once. The chain carries TRBV11-2 and TRBJ2-1; 9 nucleotides agree with TRBD1. Trimming removed 4 bases from V and 11 bases from J; junction bases left unmatched: 3. The length of the CDR3 is 12 residues. The V gene's germline CDR1 is SGHAT and CDR2 FQNNGV. This CDR3 is CASSSDRGKQFF. The CDR3 DNA sequence: TGTGCCAGCAGCTCGGACAGGGGAAAGCAGTTCTTC.

The chain recombines TRBV28 with TRBJ1-5; D gene uncertain. Germline V CDR1 and CDR2: MDHEN, SYDVKM. With 5 bases removed from V and 4 bases from J, the gap between germline ends came to 15 bases. The CDR3 covers 15 residues. CDR3 in amino acids: CASSPRTQRNQPQHF. The CDR3 DNA follows: TGTGCCAGCAGTCCTCGAACCCAGCGGAATCAGCCCCAGCATTTT.

The V gene is TRBV28, the J gene TRBJ1-2; perhaps TRBD1 as D (6 bases). The CDR3 length is 15 residues. The germline V gene encodes CDR1 MDHEN and CDR2 SYDVKM. The germline V and J ends were trimmed by 4 bases and 6 bases, with 18 bases remaining between them. The CDR3 nucleotides are TGTGCCAGCAGTTCCACACCTACAGGGATTGATGGCTACACCTTC. Amino acids: CASSSTPTGIDGYTF.

The chain is built from TRBV28 and TRBJ2-1, with a weak D call TRBD2 (5 bases). The CDR3 has 17 amino acids. Between the trimmed V and J ends, which lost 7 bases and 0 bases, there was a span of 19 bases. CDR1 is MDHEN, CDR2 SYDVKM, per germline. CDR3 sequence: CASTAGLRLSSYNEQFF. CDR3 in DNA: TGTGCCAGCACCGCGGGTCTGAGGCTAAGCTCCTACAATGAGCAGTTCTTC.

The V and J genes are TRBV28 and TRBJ1-6; TRBD1 is a possible D gene (6 bases). CDR3 length equals 13 residues. Trimming removed 4 bases from V and 7 bases from J, with 8 bases in between. Germline V gene lookup returns CDR1 MDHEN and CDR2 SYDVKM. The chain's CDR3 is CASSYDRNSPLHF. The CDR3 coding sequence is TGTGCCAGCAGTTACGACAGGAATTCACCCCTCCACTTT.

The rearrangement joins TRBV4-1 to TRBJ2-3; 11 positions match TRBD2. The CDR3 runs 17 residues. V gave up 4 bases and J gave up 5 bases; unmatched junction bases: 11. Looked up from germline, CDR1 is MGHRA and CDR2 is YSYEKL. DNA of the CDR3: TGCGCCAGCAGCCTGGCCGGAACTAGCGGGAGTGGAGATACGCAGTATTTT. Protein sequence: CASSLAGTSGSGDTQYF.

The rearrangement uses TRBV5-1 and TRBJ1-4; TRBD1 agrees at 8 bases. CDR3 length: 15 amino acids. Germline V gene lookup returns CDR1 SGHRS and CDR2 YFSETQ. Losses at the gene ends were 5 bases for V and 3 bases for J; bases not matched to a gene: 6. The chain's CDR3 is CASREQGVANEKLFF. For the CDR3, the DNA is TGCGCCAGCAGGGAACAGGGGGTCGCTAATGAAAAACTGTTTTTT.

V is TRBV28 and J is TRBJ2-7; D perhaps matches TRBD2 (7 bases). The V gene lost 4 bases and the J gene lost 5 bases, with 18 bases spanning the gap. The germline V gene has CDR1 MDHEN and CDR2 SYDVKM. The CDR3 is made up of 15 amino acids. The CDR3 DNA is TGTGCCAGCAGTTACAGGGCGGCCGGGGGGCACGAGCAGTACTTC. It specifies CASSYRAAGGHEQYF.

V usage is TRBV5-1 and J usage is TRBJ2-7, with TRBD1 as a possible D gene (5 bases). Trimming cost V 2 bases and J 3 bases, with 15 bases left between them. The germline V gene encodes CDR1 SGHRS and CDR2 YFSETQ. The CDR3 loop spans 15 amino acids. The CDR3 spells CASSFLPQGDYEQYF. CDR3 bases: TGCGCCAGCAGCTTCCTACCTCAAGGGGACTACGAGCAGTACTTC.

The V and J genes are TRBV2 and TRBJ2-1; 9 positions agree with TRBD2. There are 14 residues in the CDR3. From germline, CDR1 is SNHLY and CDR2 FYNNEI. J was trimmed by 1 base and V by 6 bases; bases with no gene match: 1. The CDR3 coding sequence is TGTGCCAGCAGGGCGGGGGGGTCCTACAATGAGCAGTTCTTC. Translation: CASRAGGSYNEQFF.

The CDR3 sequence: CASSLPPQPQHF. Here the CDR3 DNA reads TGTGCCAGCAGTCTACCCCCCCAGCCCCAGCATTTT. The chain links TRBV28 to TRBJ1-5; D is ambiguous. V was shortened by 5 bases and J by 7 bases, with 9 bases between the two germline ends. CDR1 MDHEN and CDR2 SYDVKM come from the germline V gene. This CDR3 comprises 12 residues.

The chain employs TRBV5-6 and TRBJ2-7, with D possibly matching TRBD1 (5 bases). Trimming shortened V by 0 bases and J by 3 bases, and 7 bases separated the two germline ends. This CDR3 has 13 amino acids. Germline assignment: CDR1 SGHDT and CDR2 YYEEEE. The CDR3 here is CASSLDQGYEQYF. The CDR3 bases are TGTGCCAGCAGCTTGGATCAGGGCTACGAGCAGTACTTC.

This clone came up many times. This chain connects TRBV5-6 to TRBJ2-7, with D possibly TRBD2 on 7 matching bases. V was cut by 4 bases and J by 7 bases, with 18 bases left in between. The CDR3 totals 14 residues. Germline V gives CDR1 SGHDT, CDR2 YYEEEE. The CDR3 reads CASSPGRGSREQYF. Written as DNA, the CDR3 is TGTGCCAGCAGCCCGGGGAGGGGGAGCCGGGAGCAGTACTTC.

The chain joins TRBV7-9 to TRBJ1-5, with no clear D. Germline V lookup: CDR1 SEHNR, CDR2 FQNEAQ (reference sequence). V lost 1 base and J lost 4, with 5 bases in between. The CDR3 length is 13 residues. The CDR3: CASSLDINQPQHF. CDR3 DNA sequence: TGTGCCAGCAGCTTAGACATAAATCAGCCCCAGCATTTT. The full variable domain, its missing parts supplied by reference TRBV7-9 and TRBJ1-5, is DTGVSQNPRHKITKRGQNVTFRCDPISEHNRLYWYRQTLGQGPEFLTYFQNEAQLEKSRLLSDRFSAERPKGSFSTLEIQRTEQGDSAMYLCASSLDINQPQHFGDGTRLSIL.

As to this clone: Other DNA sequences within the sample encode an identical CDR3. V and J are TRBV27 and TRBJ1-1; D is uncertain. This CDR3 is 13 amino acids long. Trimming removed 5 bases at V and 0 bases at J, with 7 bases between. Germline CDR1 reads MNHEY; CDR2 reads SMNVEV (reference sequence). CDR3 nucleotide sequence: TGTGCCAGCAGTCCTCGGTTGAACACTGAAGCTTTCTTT. It is translated as CASSPRLNTEAFF.

This clone has a handful of counts. This rearrangement joins TRBV7-9 to TRBJ1-1; the match to TRBD1 covers 7 bases. The CDR3 covers 15 residues. Germline CDR1 reads SEHNR; CDR2 reads FQNEAQ (reference sequence). V lost 1 base, J lost 5 bases, and 7 bases stayed unmatched. The CDR3 DNA follows: TGTGCCAGCAGCTTAGAAAAGACAGGGACGACTGAAGCTTTCTTT. This encodes CASSLEKTGTTEAFF.

The chain has TRBV30 and TRBJ2-1; unclear D gene. The CDR3 contains 13 residues. V lost 0 bases and J lost 4, with 7 bases in between. Germline CDR1 is GTSNPN and CDR2 is SVGIG (reference sequence). CDR3 loop: CAWSVTQYNEQFF. CDR3 coding DNA: TGTGCCTGGAGTGTAACCCAGTACAATGAGCAGTTCTTC.

This sequence joins TRBV7-6 and TRBJ2-7, with 11 nucleotides matching TRBD2. The J segment lost 5 bases and the V segment lost 1 base, leaving 13 bases of the junction unmatched. Looked up from germline, CDR1 is SGHVS and CDR2 is FNYEAQ. This CDR3 spans 18 amino acids. The CDR3 region has the DNA TGTGCCAGCAGCTTAGAGGTAGCGGGGGGGGCCAAGTATAACGAGCAGTACTTC. Translating it yields CASSLEVAGGAKYNEQYF.

The J gene is TRBJ1-5, the V gene TRBV19, with unresolved D. Trimming stripped 6 bases from V and 1 base from J, with 7 bases between. Germline V gene data show CDR1 as LNHDA and CDR2 as SQIVND (reference sequence). This CDR3 region has 13 residues. CDR3 in DNA: TGTGCCAGTAGAGAGATGAGCAATCAGCCCCAGCATTTT. It codes for CASREMSNQPQHF. The full variable domain, rest sourced from reference TRBV19 and TRBJ1-5, is DGGITQSPKYLFRKEGQNVTLSCEQNLNHDAMYWYRQDPGQGLRLIYYSQIVNDFQKGDIAEGYSVSREKKESFPLTVTSAQKNPTAFYLCASREMSNQPQHFGDGTRLSIL.